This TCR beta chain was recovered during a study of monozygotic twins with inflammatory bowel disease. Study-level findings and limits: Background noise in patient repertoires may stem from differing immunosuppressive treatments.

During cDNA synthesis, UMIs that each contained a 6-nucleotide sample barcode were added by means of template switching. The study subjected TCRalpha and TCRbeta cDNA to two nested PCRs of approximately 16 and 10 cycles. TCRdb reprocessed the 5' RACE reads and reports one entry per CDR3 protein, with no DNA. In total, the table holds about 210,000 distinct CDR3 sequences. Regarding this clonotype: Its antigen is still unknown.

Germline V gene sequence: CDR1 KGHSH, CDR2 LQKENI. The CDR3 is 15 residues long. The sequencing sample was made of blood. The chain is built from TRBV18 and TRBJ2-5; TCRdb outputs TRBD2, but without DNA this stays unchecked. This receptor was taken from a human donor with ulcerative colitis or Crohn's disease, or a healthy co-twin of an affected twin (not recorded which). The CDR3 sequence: CASSLRTSGQETQYF.